The 27 T cell receptor beta chains below come from one sample, sequenced in a study of blood T cells in healthy people across ages. PCR was performed a second time for about 7 to 12 cycles using a sample-barcoded 5' primer and a J-beta primer mix. TCRdb independently ran MiXCR on the 5' RACE reads; one entry per CDR3 protein. The data hold around 780,000 distinct CDR3 sequences, with roughly 50% observed a single time. Sequenced: blood. These receptors all come from a man aged 35 to 55 in good health.

This chain connects TRBV6-5 to TRBJ2-1; 8 bases agree with TRBD1. Germline V lookup: CDR1 MNHEY, CDR2 SVGAGI. J lost 1 base, V lost 7 bases, and 6 bases had no gene match. The CDR3 is 15 amino acids. CDR3 sequence reads: CASTLGTGSYNEQFF. The CDR3 region has the DNA TGTGCCAGCACCTTAGGGACAGGTTCCTACAATGAGCAGTTCTTC.

The sample holds a few counts of this clonotype. The rearrangement links TRBV5-1 to TRBJ2-1; 9 nucleotides line up with TRBD2. The germline gives CDR1 SGHRS, CDR2 YFSETQ. The CDR3 is made up of 15 amino acids. V dropped 4 bases and J dropped 2; count of bases not matched to a gene: 4. CDR3 bases: TGCGCCAGCAGCAATCCTAGCGGGGCCTACAATGAGCAGTTCTTC. It codes for CASSNPSGAYNEQFF.

In its sample, this clonotype was seen a few times. V is TRBV3-1 and J is TRBJ2-5; a possible D gene is TRBD2 (5 bases). The CDR3 consists of 14 residues. From germline, CDR1 is LGHDT and CDR2 YNNKEL (reference sequence). V lost 4 bases and J 3 bases, leaving 12 bases between the germline ends. CDR3 in amino acids: CASSPFSGKETQYF. The DNA of the CDR3 is TGTGCCAGCAGCCCTTTCTCGGGAAAAGAGACCCAGTACTTC.

The chain employs TRBV20-1 and TRBJ2-1; TRBD2 aligns across 8 bases. The V gene's germline CDR1 is DFQATT and CDR2 SNEGSKA (reference sequence). This CDR3 has 13 residues. Germline trimming cut 6 bases from V and 7 bases from J; bases unmatched to any gene: 8. The CDR3: CSAPSSGGNEQFF. CDR3 in DNA: TGCAGTGCCCCTTCGTCGGGGGGGAATGAGCAGTTCTTC.

This clonotype was seen more than once but under ten times. The chain joins TRBV13 to TRBJ2-3, with TRBD2 matching over 10 bases. Germline V gene sequence: CDR1 PRHDT, CDR2 FYEKMQ (reference sequence). The V and J ends lost 5 bases and 0 bases, in that order; junction bases with no gene match: 8. CDR3 length: 17 residues. In DNA, the CDR3 is TGTGCCAGCAGCCCAAAAACTAGCGGGGATAGCACAGATACGCAGTATTTT. This codes for CASSPKTSGDSTDTQYF.

Of note for this clonotype: This may arise from a read error, as a much more abundant clone is one base away. The J gene is TRBJ2-3, the V gene TRBV15; D perhaps matches TRBD1 (5 bases). The CDR3 has 16 residues. The germline CDR1 and CDR2 sequences are LNHNV and YYDKDF (reference sequence). The CDR3 coding sequence is TGTACCACCAGCAGAGAACGGCAGGGTAGCACAGATACGCAGTATTTT. It codes for CTTSRERQGSTDTQYF.

The chain couples TRBV4-1 to TRBJ1-2; D might be TRBD1 (6 bases). Trimming took off 2 bases at V and 4 bases at J, with 17 bases between the two ends. Germline lookup yields CDR1 MGHRA and CDR2 YSYEKL. This CDR3 is 16 amino acids long. This CDR3 reads CASSQPKAGGSYGYTF. The CDR3 bases are TGCGCCAGCAGCCAACCTAAAGCCGGGGGCTCCTATGGCTACACCTTC.

This clonotype was seen a handful of times. The chain employs TRBV27 and TRBJ1-2; possible D gene TRBD1, 5 bases. CDR1 is MNHEY, CDR2 SMNVEV, per germline (reference sequence). The CDR3 length is 15 residues. V was trimmed by 2 bases and J by 2 bases, leaving 12 bases between them. Here the CDR3 reads CASSLRRDFNYGYTF. CDR3 coding DNA: TGTGCCAGCAGTTTACGACGGGACTTCAACTATGGCTACACCTTC.

The genes are TRBV20-1 and TRBJ2-5, with 7 positions matching TRBD1. V trimming: 3 bases; J trimming: 11 bases; junction bases outside the gene matches: 18. The CDR3 loop spans 15 amino acids. Per germline, CDR1 DFQATT and CDR2 SNEGSKA (reference sequence). The CDR3 loop reads CSASGADRASGGQYF. CDR3 sequence (DNA): TGCAGTGCTAGCGGCGCCGACAGGGCAAGCGGCGGGCAGTACTTC.

This chain uses TRBV7-2 with TRBJ2-5; 7 nucleotides line up with TRBD2. Unmatched junction bases numbered 16, after V lost 1 base and J lost 11 bases. This CDR3 has 16 amino acids. Germline V gene data show CDR1 as SGHTA and CDR2 as FQGNSA. The DNA for the CDR3 is TGTGCCAGCAGCTTAGAAGTCGTAGCGGGCCTGGGTGAGCAGTACTTC. This codes for CASSLEVVAGLGEQYF.

Only a few counts were recorded for this clonotype. The CDR3 region is CASSVGAGAQETQYF. The CDR3 region has the DNA TGTGCCAGCAGCGTGGGGGCGGGGGCTCAAGAGACCCAGTACTTC. The chain recombines TRBV9 with TRBJ2-5; weak D call: TRBD2 (7 bases). Trimming cost V 2 bases and J 2 bases, with 13 bases left between them. This CDR3 is built from 15 residues. CDR1 SGDLS and CDR2 YYNGEE come from the germline V gene.

This clonotype has more than one count but fewer than ten. The genes are TRBV12-3 or TRBV12-4 and TRBJ2-7, with TRBD2 matching 10 bases. This CDR3 spans 17 amino acids. The trim removed 6 bases at V and 4 bases at J, leaving 15 bases unmatched. The CDR3 bases are TGTGCCAGCAGCAGTACGGGACCTAGCGGGAGCGGGTACGAGCAGTACTTC. Amino acids: CASSSTGPSGSGYEQYF.

The chain employs TRBV12-3 or TRBV12-4 and TRBJ2-1, with D perhaps matching TRBD2 (6 bases). The ends were cut back, 6 bases at V and 8 bases at J, with 14 bases in the middle. The length of the CDR3 is 13 residues. CDR3: CASSRDGSDEQFF. The CDR3 coding sequence is TGTGCCAGCAGCCGGGACGGGAGCGATGAGCAGTTCTTC.

The chain links TRBV27 to TRBJ1-5, with D hard to call. Germline values: CDR1 MNHEY, CDR2 SMNVEV (reference sequence). The CDR3 sequence is 15 residues long. V lost 4 bases and J lost 7, with 17 bases in between. Here the CDR3 reads CASSSPGESEQPQHF. The CDR3, as DNA: TGTGCCAGCAGTTCTCCCGGGGAATCGGAACAGCCCCAGCATTTT.

CDR3: CASHGRAGEQYF. In DNA form, the CDR3 reads TGTGCCAGCCACGGGAGGGCCGGAGAGCAGTACTTC. V is TRBV3-1 and J is TRBJ2-5, with 8 bases matching TRBD2. CDR3 length: 12 residues. In germline, CDR1 is LGHDT, CDR2 YNNKEL (reference sequence). V was clipped by 8 bases and J by 11 bases; unmatched bases: 10.

The V gene is TRBV28, the J gene TRBJ2-4; weak D call: TRBD2 (6 bases). Germline values: CDR1 MDHEN, CDR2 SYDVKM. The CDR3 runs to 16 residues. V shed 2 bases and J shed 1 base, with 12 bases lying between them. The CDR3 DNA sequence: TGTGCCAGCAGTTTACAGCCCCGGGGGGCCAAAAACATTCAGTACTTC. Translated, it gives CASSLQPRGAKNIQYF.

J is TRBJ2-4 and V is TRBV2, with no clear D. The CDR3 consists of 13 residues. V lost 8 bases and J lost 5, with 13 bases in between. Germline CDR1 reads SNHLY; CDR2 reads FYNNEI. The CDR3 region has the DNA TGTGCCAGCTGCCCACCAGCACAAAACATTCAGTACTTC. This sequence encodes CASCPPAQNIQYF. Full variable domain (missing parts from reference TRBV2 and TRBJ2-4): EPEVTQTPSHQVTQMGQEVILRCVPISNHLYFYWYRQILGQKVEFLVSFYNNEISEKSEIFDDQFSVERPDGSNFTLKIRSTKLEDSAMYFCASCPPAQNIQYFGAGTRLSVL.

The genes are TRBV12-3 or TRBV12-4 and TRBJ1-4; D perhaps matches TRBD1 (6 bases). The CDR3 is made up of 14 amino acids. V lost 5 bases and J lost 5, with 12 bases in between. The CDR3 spells CASSELQGNEKLFF. In nucleotides, the CDR3 is TGTGCCAGCAGTGAACTACAGGGAAATGAAAAACTGTTTTTT.

V usage is TRBV12-1 and J usage is TRBJ2-4; the tabulated D call, TRBD2, remains unverified against the DNA. Judging by the DNA end, TRBJ2-7 fits better; the J call may be wrong. TRBV12-1 is described as a pseudogene. The CDR3 contains 17 residues. In DNA form, the CDR3 reads TGTGCCAGCAGCTTCCCCATAACAGCGGGAGGTGGCTACGAGCAGTACTTC. This gives the protein CASSFPITAGGGYEQYF.

This clonotype was picked up a small number of times. This chain connects TRBV3-1 to TRBJ2-7; D is uncertain. This CDR3 is 12 amino acids long. Germline CDR1 and CDR2: LGHDT and YNNKEL (reference sequence). V lost 1 base to trimming and J lost 9 bases, with 10 bases between them. CDR3 DNA: TGTGCCAGCAGCCAAGCCCAGTTCGGGCAGTACTTC. Translated: CASSQAQFGQYF.

In this sample, this clonotype turned up a few times. V usage is TRBV7-2 and J usage is TRBJ2-7; TRBD1 aligns across 8 bases. Germline V CDR1 and CDR2: SGHTA, FQGNSA. The CDR3 length is 14 residues. Trimming took 5 bases from V and 5 from J; bases not matched to a gene: 8. Here the CDR3 reads CASSQGLTGDEQYF. In DNA, the CDR3 is TGTGCCAGCAGCCAGGGGTTGACAGGGGACGAGCAGTACTTC.

The V gene is TRBV4-1, the J gene TRBJ2-7; possibly TRBD2 for D (6 bases). The CDR3 length is 14 residues. Trimming removed 4 bases at V and 6 bases at J, with 16 bases between. The germline gives CDR1 MGHRA, CDR2 YSYEKL. This CDR3 reads CASSPPEGVSEQYF. As DNA, the CDR3 is TGCGCCAGCAGCCCCCCGGAGGGAGTCTCCGAGCAGTACTTC.

This chain links TRBV5-1 with TRBJ2-7, with a tentative D call TRBD2 (7 bases). Trimming shortened V by 2 bases and J by 7 bases, and 19 bases separated the two germline ends. Germline assignment: CDR1 SGHRS and CDR2 YFSETQ. The CDR3 covers 15 residues. The CDR3 coding sequence is TGCGCCAGCAGCTTACGAGCGGGACAAACGGGGGAGCAGTACTTC. Translated, it gives CASSLRAGQTGEQYF.

CDR3 nucleotide sequence: TGCGCCAGCAGCCAAGATATTCAGCAAGAGACCCAGTACTTC. The encoded protein is CASSQDIQQETQYF. The gene calls are TRBV4-3 and TRBJ2-5; the D is unclear. Deletions cut 0 bases from V and 2 bases from J, with 7 bases between. Germline CDR1 is LGHNA and CDR2 is YSLEER. The CDR3 has 14 amino acids.

This clonotype has at least ten counts. The chain recombines TRBV6-6 with TRBJ1-4, with a weak D call TRBD1 (5 bases). Trimming took 5 bases from V and 8 from J, leaving 9 bases between them. Germline CDR1 reads MNHNY; CDR2 reads SVGAGI (reference sequence). The CDR3 is 12 residues long. DNA of the CDR3: TGTGCCAGCAGTGTCGGGGGGGAAAAACTGTTTTTT. Translating gives CASSVGGEKLFF.

This clonotype was seen more than once but under ten times. CDR3 bases: TGTGCCAGCAGCTCCGGGACCCTGGAGTACTTC. Amino acid sequence: CASSSGTLEYF. J is TRBJ2-4 and V is TRBV5-6, with D possibly being TRBD1 or TRBD2 (5 bases each). The CDR3 covers 11 residues. V gave up 3 bases and J gave up 14 bases, with 12 bases separating them. Germline CDR1 and CDR2: SGHDT and YYEEEE.

The chain uses TRBV4-3 and TRBJ2-1; the match to TRBD2 covers 11 bases. The length of the CDR3 is 17 residues. Trimming at V came to 4 bases and at J to 0 bases, leaving 5 bases not matched to a gene. Germline V gene sequence: CDR1 LGHNA, CDR2 YSLEER. The CDR3 is CASSRDGLAGSYNEQFF. CDR3 DNA: TGCGCCAGCAGCCGGGACGGACTAGCGGGCTCCTACAATGAGCAGTTCTTC.